This TCR beta chain was identified during a study of Ad26.COV2.S vaccination and SARS-CoV-2 variants. Study-wide context: Sample donor was a member of the COV1001 Ad26.COV2.S trial arm. Findings and limits, study-wide: Placebo recipients had lower spike-specific TCR breadth than vaccine recipients.

Unmatched junction bases numbered 11, after V lost 3 bases and J lost 4 bases. The CDR3 totals 16 residues. Germline V gives CDR1 SGHTA, CDR2 FQGNSA. Sample treatment: around 19 received Ad26.COV2.S at low or high dose, single or two shots; about 5 received placebo; per-sample allocation not given. All samples were drawn on day 63, counting from the first vaccine or placebo injection. Boston provided a donor who was an adult aged 18-55 years. The protocol was immunoSEQ multiplex PCR, while the TCRdb copy is restricted to in-frame clones and leaves out a portion. The sample shows about 400,000 clones, 88% of them seen only once. On this clone itself: Its antigen is as yet unknown.

J is TRBJ1-1 and V is TRBV7-2; TRBD1 matches at 7 bases. This specimen consisted of peripheral blood, obtained in a trial of Ad26.COV2.S vaccine versus placebo. The TCR sequence derives from a person between 18 and 60 years old who received the Ad26.COV2.S COVID-19 vaccine or a placebo. CDR3 sequence: CASSFPRPGGGTEAFF. The CDR3 DNA reads TGTGCCAGCAGCTTTCCCCGCCCAGGGGGTGGCACTGAAGCTTTCTTT.